The 19 T cell receptor beta chains listed next were all sequenced from one sample in a study of blood T cells in healthy people across ages. Alongside a J-beta primer mix, a sample-barcoded 5' primer served in a second PCR lasting about 7 to 12 cycles. Each CDR3 protein gets one entry after TCRdb re-called the 5' RACE reads with MiXCR. The sample consists of 1.2 million to 1.5 million distinct CDR3 sequences, around 55% of them appearing once. Sequencing was carried out using blood. These receptors originate from a man aged 18 to 35 in good health.

This chain joins TRBV15 and TRBJ2-5; D is undetermined. CDR1 and CDR2 from the germline V gene are LNHNV and YYDKDF (reference sequence). This CDR3 region has 15 residues. The V end was cut by 0 bases, the J end by 3 bases, with 11 bases between. DNA for the CDR3: TGTGCCACCAGCAGAGATCAAGGCTTGAAAGAGACCCAGTACTTC. Its translation is CATSRDQGLKETQYF.

The chain joins TRBV27 to TRBJ1-5, with a weak D call TRBD1 (6 bases). CDR1 and CDR2 (germline): MNHEY, SMNVEV (reference sequence). The CDR3 has 14 residues. V gave up 5 bases and J gave up 6 bases, with 14 bases separating them. Written as DNA, the CDR3 is TGTGCCAGCAGTCCAGGGGTTTCGGGTCAGCCCCAGCATTTT. Its protein product is CASSPGVSGQPQHF.

The chain links TRBV5-1 to TRBJ1-4, with 7 positions matching TRBD1. The junction had 9 bases not matched to a gene; V was cut back by 0 bases and J by 7 bases. CDR3 length equals 16 residues. The germline V gene has CDR1 SGHRS and CDR2 YFSETQ. CDR3 loop: CASSLGTGPRSEKLFF. In DNA form, the CDR3 reads TGCGCCAGCAGCTTGGGGACAGGACCCAGGAGTGAAAAACTGTTTTTT.

With regard to this clonotype: A much larger clone differs by one base, so this may be a read error. The V gene is TRBV7-2, the J gene TRBJ1-1; D call uncertain. Per germline, CDR1 SGHTA and CDR2 FQGNSA. The CDR3 runs 13 residues. CDR3: CAGSSTVNTEAFF. The CDR3 DNA is TGTGCCGGCAGCTCTACAGTGAACACTGAAGCTTTCTTT.

This sequence joins TRBV7-9 and TRBJ2-7; D gene ambiguous. CDR1 and CDR2 (germline): SEHNR, FQNEAQ (reference sequence). Trimming shortened V by 4 bases and J by 3 bases, and 10 bases separated the two germline ends. The CDR3 extends over 13 amino acids. The CDR3 nucleotides read TGTGCCAGCAGCTACGGCGAAGACTACGAGCAGTACTTC. Its translation is CASSYGEDYEQYF.

The gene calls are TRBV29-1 and TRBJ2-7; 7 bases map to TRBD1. The germline CDR1 and CDR2 sequences are SQVTM and ANQGSEA. The trim removed 3 bases at V and 2 bases at J, leaving 7 bases unmatched. The CDR3 has 14 residues. The CDR3 DNA reads TGCAGCGTTGAGGCGCAGGGGGAAACCTACGAGCAGTACTTC. Amino acid sequence: CSVEAQGETYEQYF.

The chain couples TRBV12-3 or TRBV12-4 to TRBJ1-5; TRBD1 is a possible D gene (5 bases). The CDR3 loop spans 14 amino acids. V lost 7 bases and J lost 7, with 17 bases in between. CDR3 sequence reads: CASTSGVGRQPQHF. The CDR3 region has the DNA TGTGCCAGCACCTCGGGGGTAGGGCGCCAGCCCCAGCATTTT.

This clonotype appeared a few times. The CDR3 DNA sequence: TGCAGTGCTTTAGGACTAGCAACCAGAAATGAGCAGTTCTTC. This translates into CSALGLATRNEQFF. The chain has TRBV20-1 and TRBJ2-1; TRBD2 matches at 8 bases. This CDR3 comprises 14 residues. V was clipped by 5 bases and J by 7 bases; unmatched bases: 10. Germline lookup yields CDR1 DFQATT and CDR2 SNEGSKA (reference sequence).

J is TRBJ2-5 and V is TRBV20-1; the D gene is possibly TRBD2 (5 bases). In germline, CDR1 is DFQATT, CDR2 SNEGSKA (reference sequence). Trimming removed 1 base from V and 3 bases from J, with 15 bases in between. This CDR3 is built from 15 residues. The CDR3 spells CSARGRLPFKETQYF. For the CDR3, the DNA is TGCAGTGCTAGAGGTAGACTACCCTTTAAAGAGACCCAGTACTTC.

The chain is built from TRBV27 and TRBJ2-1; D gene unclear. CDR1 is MNHEY and CDR2 is SMNVEV in the germline V gene (reference sequence). The CDR3 runs 18 residues. Trimming took off 2 bases at V and 6 bases at J, with 23 bases between the two ends. The CDR3 region is CASSLGVTNGRRTNEQFF. The CDR3 DNA follows: TGTGCCAGCAGTTTAGGTGTCACCAACGGGCGACGTACCAATGAGCAGTTCTTC.

The chain combines TRBV20-1 with TRBJ2-7, with D possibly TRBD1 on 7 matching bases. The CDR3 is 12 residues long. Trimming took 7 bases from V and 6 from J, leaving 16 bases between them. Looked up from germline, CDR1 is DFQATT and CDR2 is SNEGSKA (reference sequence). CDR3 in amino acids: CSVTRGASEQYF. In nucleotides, the CDR3 is TGCAGTGTAACCAGGGGGGCCTCCGAGCAGTACTTC.

In this sample, this clonotype turned up a few times. V usage is TRBV29-1 and J usage is TRBJ2-1, with D possibly matching TRBD2 (7 bases). This CDR3 is 14 amino acids long. V lost 6 bases to trimming and J lost 7 bases, with 19 bases between them. Looked up from germline, CDR1 is SQVTM and CDR2 is ANQGSEA. CDR3 sequence (DNA): TGCAGCGTGGGGGGGCCGAGGGCGGTAAATGAGCAGTTCTTC. Translating gives CSVGGPRAVNEQFF.

This clonotype was observed a handful of times. This chain links TRBV10-3 with TRBJ1-4; perhaps TRBD1 as D (5 bases). CDR1 ENHRY and CDR2 SYGVKD come from the germline V gene. Trimming pared 0 bases from V and 8 bases from J, leaving 16 bases between. The CDR3 length is 16 residues. The CDR3 loop reads CAISESPGVSREKLFF. As DNA, the CDR3 is TGTGCCATCAGTGAGTCTCCGGGGGTGTCAAGGGAAAAACTGTTTTTT.

DNA for the CDR3: TGCAGCGCACCTCAGGACACTAACACCGGGGAGCTGTTTTTT. Translated, it gives CSAPQDTNTGELFF. The V gene is TRBV29-1, the J gene TRBJ2-2; tentatively, D is TRBD1 (5 bases). This CDR3 spans 14 amino acids. The ends were cut back, 7 bases at V and 2 bases at J, with 14 bases in the middle. Germline V CDR1 and CDR2: SQVTM, ANQGSEA.

The chain couples TRBV27 to TRBJ2-6, with D perhaps TRBD2 (5 bases). This CDR3 contains 16 residues. V was trimmed by 6 bases and J by 0 bases, leaving 12 bases between them. Germline lookup yields CDR1 MNHEY and CDR2 SMNVEV (reference sequence). CDR3 coding DNA: TGTGCCAGCAGGGAGACCCGGGGCTCTGGGGCCAACGTCCTGACTTTC. It encodes CASRETRGSGANVLTF.

V and J are TRBV7-2 and TRBJ2-3; 7 bases map to TRBD2. V shed 4 bases and J 2 bases; nucleotides not matched to a gene: 9. CDR3 size: 16 residues. Germline-derived CDR1 and CDR2 are SGHTA and FQGNSA. CDR3 in DNA: TGTGCCAGCAGCTGGACTGGACTAGAGATCACAGATACGCAGTATTTT. Residues: CASSWTGLEITDTQYF.

This clonotype has only one observation. This chain connects TRBV20-1 to TRBJ1-2; 9 positions match TRBD1. Germline CDR1 and CDR2: DFQATT and SNEGSKA (reference sequence). The CDR3 spans 15 residues. Trimming cost V 1 base and J 3 bases; bases outside gene matches: 6. CDR3 in DNA: TGCAGTGCTAGAGCCCCCAGGGACAGGGACTATGGCTACACCTTC. Translation gives CSARAPRDRDYGYTF.

The V call is TRBV7-9, the J call TRBJ1-5; D ambiguous. CDR3 length equals 12 residues. With 4 bases removed from V and 5 bases from J, the gap between germline ends came to 6 bases. Germline V gene data show CDR1 as SEHNR and CDR2 as FQNEAQ (reference sequence). The CDR3 nucleotides read TGTGCCAGCAGCTCCACCGATCAGCCCCAGCATTTT. Its translation is CASSSTDQPQHF.

CDR3 amino acids: CATSRGTSGRFYEQYF. CDR3 nucleotides: TGTGCCACCAGCAGGGGGACTAGCGGGAGATTCTACGAGCAGTACTTC. The rearrangement uses TRBV15 and TRBJ2-7, with 14 bases lining up with TRBD2. The CDR3 is 16 amino acids. Unmatched junction bases numbered 4, after V lost 3 bases and J lost 3 bases. The germline V gene has CDR1 LNHNV and CDR2 YYDKDF (reference sequence).